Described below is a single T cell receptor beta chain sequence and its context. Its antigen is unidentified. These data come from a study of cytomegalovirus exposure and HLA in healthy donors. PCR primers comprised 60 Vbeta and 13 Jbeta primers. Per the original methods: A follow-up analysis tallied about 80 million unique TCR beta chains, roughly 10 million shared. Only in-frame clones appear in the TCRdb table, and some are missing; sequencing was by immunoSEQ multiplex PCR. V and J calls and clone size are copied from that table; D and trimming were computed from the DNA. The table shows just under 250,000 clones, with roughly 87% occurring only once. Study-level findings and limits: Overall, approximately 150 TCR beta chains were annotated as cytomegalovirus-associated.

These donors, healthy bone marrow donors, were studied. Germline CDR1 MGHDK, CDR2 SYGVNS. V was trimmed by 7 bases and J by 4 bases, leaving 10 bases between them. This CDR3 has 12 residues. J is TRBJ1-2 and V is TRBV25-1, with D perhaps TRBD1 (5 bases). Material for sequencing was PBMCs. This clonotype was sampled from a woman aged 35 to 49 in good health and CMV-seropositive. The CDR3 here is CASTRDGYGYTF. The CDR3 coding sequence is TGTGCCAGCACGCGGGACGGCTATGGCTACACCTTC.